This T cell receptor (beta chain) came from a study of blood T cell repertoires in COVID-19. Study details: Material from acute and convalescent COVID-19 was sourced from the United States, Italy and Spain. PBMCs, B-cell-depleted T cells, or T cells provided the cDNA or gDNA that made up the material.

As originally analysed: Estimated nucleated cell counts came from reference gene primer amplification. Profiled with immunoSEQ multiplex PCR; TCRdb holds only in-frame clones, not every one. V, J and clone size reflect that table, while D and trimming were determined from the DNA. The sample has under 150,000 clones; roughly 82% are singletons. V was clipped by 5 bases and J by 8 bases, with 6 bases between them. Per the germline V gene, CDR1 is MNHNY and CDR2 is SVGAGI (reference sequence). The CDR3 has 11 amino acids. The clonotype comes from a woman in her forties with acute or convalescent COVID-19. V and J are TRBV6-6 and TRBJ2-2; D call uncertain. Sequencing was performed on peripheral blood. Here the CDR3 DNA reads TGTGCCAGCAGTGGCGGAGGGGAGCTGTTTTTT. It codes for CASSGGGELFF.